This TCR beta chain was captured in a study of cytomegalovirus exposure and HLA in healthy donors. The protocol was immunoSEQ multiplex PCR, while the TCRdb copy is restricted to in-frame clones and leaves out a portion. The sample yields around 150,000 clones, about 89% seen once. Separate from the approximately 670-subject first cohort, the approximately 120-subject validation cohort was the one that the donors belonged to. Germline CDR1 is MDHEN and CDR2 is SYDVKM. The CDR3 is 12 residues long. Between the trimmed V and J ends, which lost 6 bases and 0 bases, there was a span of 2 bases. Source material: PBMCs. The chain combines TRBV28 with TRBJ1-4; D uncertain. This TCR was sampled from a woman between 18 and 29 years old in good health and CMV-seropositive. CDR3 in amino acids: CASSATNEKLFF. CDR3 bases: TGTGCCAGCAGCGCAACTAATGAAAAACTGTTTTTT.